A selection of T cell receptor beta chains follows, all from one sample in a study of radiotherapy plus CTLA-4 blockade in lung cancer. Measured with immunoSEQ multiplex PCR; TCRdb has only the in-frame clones, and not every one. The sample consists of 35,000 to 50,000 clones, roughly 67% of them appearing once. Sequencing was performed on peripheral blood, taken from a patient treated with radiotherapy plus ipilimumab. These receptors were obtained from a human donor with non-small cell lung cancer who had a partial response to radiotherapy plus ipilimumab. Both conserved end residues are part of each CDR3.

TRBJ2-5 | TRBV12-5 | CASGPGRRETQYF
TRBJ2-5 | TRBV7-2 | CASSLRQDGETQYF
TRBJ1-2 | TRBV7-9 | CASGRRALGQLNYGYTF
TRBJ2-1 | TRBV5-1 | CASRSGTGGLNEQFF
TRBJ1-5 | TRBV18 | CASSPEELSNQPQHF
TRBJ2-1 | TRBV7-3 | CASSLTTSGALFF
TRBJ2-5 | TRBV20-1 | CSASYQETQYF
TRBJ2-5 | TRBV18 | CASSPGGTSKETQYF
TRBJ2-4 | TRBV19 | CASSISGSAGWKNIQYF
TRBJ2-5 | TRBV6-8 | CASSYQGLGAETQYF
TRBJ2-1 | TRBV30 | CAWGKVAPPRGEQFF
TRBJ1-2 | TRBV13 | CASSKDTQHGYTF
TRBJ1-4 | TRBV19 | CASSIENRGKLFF
TRBJ1-1 | TRBV5-6 | CASSFPGGWGTEAFF
TRBJ2-1 | TRBV5-1 | CASSGTTRREGLSYNEQFF
TRBJ1-1 | TRBV9 | CASSVEDSTEAFF
TRBJ2-7 | TRBV11-2 | CASSSNRGDPYEQYF
TRBJ1-1 | TRBV19 | CASSFGQGVAFF
TRBJ2-1 | TRBV14 | CASSQAAGGGNEQFF
TRBJ2-3 | TRBV1 | CTSSQVPGLKARDTQYF
TRBJ1-2 | TRBV5-1 | CASSLSVSLGYTF
TRBJ2-2 | TRBV27 | CASSQRMTGPNTGELFF
TRBJ2-5 | TRBV6-5 | CASSLGLAETQYF
TRBJ1-1 | TRBV6-5 | CAIFGRGSTEAFF